A selection of T cell receptor beta chains follows, all from one sample in a study of cytomegalovirus exposure and HLA in healthy donors. Assay used: immunoSEQ multiplex PCR; TCRdb lists only in-frame clones, some missing. The table has about 43,000 clones, about 90% seen once. The sample comprised PBMCs. The origin of the receptors is a man between 18 and 35 years old in good health and CMV-seronegative. CDR3s include the opening cysteine and the closing phenylalanine or tryptophan. The order of the fields is V gene, J gene, D gene, clone size, CDR3 DNA, CDR3 protein. D genes are given only for firm matches. Not every row has a clone size; where given, it reads once, few, many or a size class.

v_gene: TRBV9; j_gene: TRBJ2-3; d_gene: TRBD2; abundance: .; CDR3nt: TGTGCCAGCAGCCGACTAGCGGGAGCTTTAGATACGCAGTATTTT; CDR3aa: CASSRLAGALDTQYF
v_gene: TRBV4-2; j_gene: TRBJ2-7; d_gene: .; abundance: .; CDR3nt: TGTGCCAGCAGCCTTGAATCAGGCGCGGGCGAGCAGTACTTC; CDR3aa: CASSLESGAGEQYF
v_gene: TRBV11-2; j_gene: TRBJ2-2; d_gene: TRBD2; abundance: .; CDR3nt: TGTGCCAGCAGCCATAGCGGGAGGGTCGACACCGGGGAGCTGTTTTTT; CDR3aa: CASSHSGRVDTGELFF
v_gene: TRBV6-1; j_gene: TRBJ2-1; d_gene: TRBD1; abundance: once; CDR3nt: TGTGCCAGCATAAGACAGGGGGCGGATGAGCAGTTCTTC; CDR3aa: CASIRQGADEQFF
v_gene: TRBV2; j_gene: TRBJ1-1; d_gene: TRBD1; abundance: .; CDR3nt: TGTGCCAGCAGTCCCTGGACAGGGGGCCACTCGAACACTGAAGCTTTCTTT; CDR3aa: CASSPWTGGHSNTEAFF
v_gene: TRBV7-6; j_gene: TRBJ2-3; d_gene: .; abundance: .; CDR3nt: TGTGCCAGCAGCCGTACGACAGCTGGCACAGATACGCAGTATTTT; CDR3aa: CASSRTTAGTDTQYF
v_gene: TRBV6-5; j_gene: TRBJ2-5; d_gene: TRBD2; abundance: .; CDR3nt: TGTGCCAGCAGCGATAGCGGGGGGGCCCGGGAGACCCAGTACTTC; CDR3aa: CASSDSGGARETQYF
v_gene: TRBV27; j_gene: TRBJ1-5; d_gene: TRBD1; abundance: .; CDR3nt: TGTGCCAGCAGTTCTCAGGACAGGGGGCGCGGCGGTCAGCCCCAGCATTTT; CDR3aa: CASSSQDRGRGGQPQHF
v_gene: TRBV6-5; j_gene: TRBJ2-7; d_gene: .; abundance: .; CDR3nt: TGTGCCAGCAGTGATGGCCGTTCCTACGAGCAGTACTTC; CDR3aa: CASSDGRSYEQYF
v_gene: TRBV29-1; j_gene: TRBJ2-5; d_gene: TRBD1; abundance: .; CDR3nt: TGCAGTTTTTCAGGACAGGGTGTGTTGGAGACCCAGTACTTC; CDR3aa: CSFSGQGVLETQYF
v_gene: TRBV29-1; j_gene: TRBJ2-1; d_gene: .; abundance: once; CDR3nt: TGCAGCGTTGAAGACGGAGGCGGCAATGAGCAGTTCTTC; CDR3aa: CSVEDGGGNEQFF
v_gene: TRBV2; j_gene: TRBJ2-7; d_gene: TRBD1; abundance: .; CDR3nt: TGTGCCAGCAGTTCTCCGGGACAGGGTACCTACGAGCAGTACTTC; CDR3aa: CASSSPGQGTYEQYF
v_gene: TRBV4-3; j_gene: TRBJ2-3; d_gene: TRBD1; abundance: .; CDR3nt: TGCGCCAGCAGCCAAGGACAGGGAAGGCCGGATACGCAGTATTTT; CDR3aa: CASSQGQGRPDTQYF
v_gene: TRBV2; j_gene: TRBJ2-5; d_gene: TRBD2; abundance: .; CDR3nt: TGTGCCAGCAGTGAGGAAGGGCGGGAGGTTTTAGAGACCCAGTACTTC; CDR3aa: CASSEEGREVLETQYF
v_gene: TRBV4-3; j_gene: TRBJ2-3; d_gene: .; abundance: .; CDR3nt: TGCGCCAGCAGCCAAGAGTGGCTAGCGAACACAGATACGCAGTATTTT; CDR3aa: CASSQEWLANTDTQYF
v_gene: TRBV7-8; j_gene: TRBJ1-1; d_gene: .; abundance: .; CDR3nt: TGTGCCAGCAGGAACAGGGATCGAGCTTTCTTT; CDR3aa: CASRNRDRAFF
v_gene: TRBV4-3; j_gene: TRBJ2-7; d_gene: TRBD1; abundance: .; CDR3nt: TGCGCCAGCAGCCAACTGGACAGGGCAGCCTACGAGCAGTACTTC; CDR3aa: CASSQLDRAAYEQYF
v_gene: TRBV9; j_gene: TRBJ2-1; d_gene: .; abundance: few; CDR3nt: TGTGCCAGCAGCGTAGGTGGTCCAGGAGGCAATGAGCAGTTCTTC; CDR3aa: CASSVGGPGGNEQFF
v_gene: TRBV7-8; j_gene: TRBJ1-3; d_gene: .; abundance: .; CDR3nt: TGTGCCAGCAGCAAAGGACTGAACTCTGGAAACACCATATATTTT; CDR3aa: CASSKGLNSGNTIYF
v_gene: TRBV12-5; j_gene: TRBJ1-4; d_gene: TRBD1; abundance: .; CDR3nt: TGTGCTAGTGGTTTGGTACCAAGGGGGCGCCCCGATGAAAAACTGTTTTTT; CDR3aa: CASGLVPRGRPDEKLFF
v_gene: TRBV9; j_gene: TRBJ2-3; d_gene: .; abundance: .; CDR3nt: TGTGCCAGCAGCCCCGGAGGAGTCGGCACAGATACGCAGTATTTT; CDR3aa: CASSPGGVGTDTQYF
v_gene: TRBV2; j_gene: TRBJ2-2; d_gene: .; abundance: .; CDR3nt: TGTGCCAGCAGGCCGAGCGCGAACACCGGGGAGCTGTTTTTT; CDR3aa: CASRPSANTGELFF
v_gene: TRBV28; j_gene: TRBJ2-5; d_gene: TRBD2; abundance: .; CDR3nt: TGTGCCAGCAGTTCGGGGAGGGTGGGTCAGGAGACCCAGTACTTC; CDR3aa: CASSSGRVGQETQYF
v_gene: TRBV5-4; j_gene: TRBJ1-2; d_gene: .; abundance: .; CDR3nt: TGTGCCAGCAGCTTGGCGGCGGACTATGGCTACACCTTC; CDR3aa: CASSLAADYGYTF
v_gene: TRBV2; j_gene: TRBJ1-5; d_gene: .; abundance: few; CDR3nt: TGTGCCAGCAGTGGCGAATATAGCAATCAGCCCCAGCATTTT; CDR3aa: CASSGEYSNQPQHF
v_gene: TRBV11-1; j_gene: TRBJ2-1; d_gene: .; abundance: .; CDR3nt: TGTGCCAGCAGCTTAAGGCGGGGGACAGGATACAATGAGCAGTTCTTC; CDR3aa: CASSLRRGTGYNEQFF
v_gene: TRBV6-4; j_gene: TRBJ2-3; d_gene: .; abundance: .; CDR3nt: TGTGCCAGCAGTGACTCAGCGGGCACAGATACGCAGTATTTT; CDR3aa: CASSDSAGTDTQYF
v_gene: TRBV4-3; j_gene: TRBJ2-1; d_gene: TRBD2; abundance: few; CDR3nt: TGCGCCAGCAGCACGTCCGGGACTAGCGGCTATGAGCAGTTCTTC; CDR3aa: CASSTSGTSGYEQFF
v_gene: TRBV9; j_gene: TRBJ2-3; d_gene: TRBD2; abundance: few; CDR3nt: TGTGCCAGCAGCGTAGGGGGGTCTAGCGGCAGCACAGATACGCAGTATTTT; CDR3aa: CASSVGGSSGSTDTQYF
v_gene: TRBV2; j_gene: TRBJ2-5; d_gene: .; abundance: once; CDR3nt: TGTGCCAGCAGGGGCGGAGGGGAGACCCAGTACTTC; CDR3aa: CASRGGGETQYF
v_gene: TRBV7-3; j_gene: TRBJ1-6; d_gene: .; abundance: .; CDR3nt: TGTGCCAGCAGCTTCCAGGGTCGAGATTCACCCCTCCACTTT; CDR3aa: CASSFQGRDSPLHF
v_gene: TRBV6-1; j_gene: TRBJ2-2; d_gene: .; abundance: .; CDR3nt: TGTGCCAGCAGTGCCCGCCAGGAATCGAACACCGGGGAGCTGTTTTTT; CDR3aa: CASSARQESNTGELFF
v_gene: TRBV7-2; j_gene: TRBJ2-1; d_gene: .; abundance: .; CDR3nt: TGTGCCAGCACCCCAGGGGCCTACAATGAGCAGTTCTTC; CDR3aa: CASTPGAYNEQFF
v_gene: TRBV6-4; j_gene: TRBJ2-1; d_gene: TRBD2; abundance: few; CDR3nt: TGTGCCAGCAGTGATCGACTAGCGGGGGGCAATGAGCAGTTCTTC; CDR3aa: CASSDRLAGGNEQFF
v_gene: TRBV6-5; j_gene: TRBJ1-1; d_gene: .; abundance: .; CDR3nt: TGTGCCAGCAGTTTTTGGGGGAGGCCCAACGGGCCTGAAGCTTTCTTT; CDR3aa: CASSFWGRPNGPEAFF
v_gene: TRBV5-1; j_gene: TRBJ1-2; d_gene: .; abundance: few; CDR3nt: TGCGCCAGCAGCCGCGGGGCCTCGGGGGACTATGGCTACACCTTC; CDR3aa: CASSRGASGDYGYTF
v_gene: TRBV18; j_gene: TRBJ2-3; d_gene: .; abundance: .; CDR3nt: TGTGCCAGCTCACCAAGCCGAGCGGCTAGCACAGATACGCAGTATTTT; CDR3aa: CASSPSRAASTDTQYF
v_gene: TRBV7-6; j_gene: TRBJ1-4; d_gene: .; abundance: .; CDR3nt: TGTGCCAGCAGCTTAGCGAACAGAGTACAGCACGAAAAACTGTTTTTT; CDR3aa: CASSLANRVQHEKLFF
v_gene: TRBV7-9; j_gene: TRBJ1-1; d_gene: TRBD1; abundance: .; CDR3nt: TGTGCCAGCAGCGGGCAGGGGGCCCTTTACTTGAACACTGAAGCTTTCTTT; CDR3aa: CASSGQGALYLNTEAFF
v_gene: TRBV18; j_gene: TRBJ1-1; d_gene: TRBD1; abundance: .; CDR3nt: TGTGCCAGCTCACGAACGACAGGGTTGAACACTGAAGCTTTCTTT; CDR3aa: CASSRTTGLNTEAFF
v_gene: TRBV13; j_gene: TRBJ2-1; d_gene: TRBD1; abundance: .; CDR3nt: TGTGCCAGCAGCTCTCCGGGACAGGCCTCCAATGAGCAGTTCTTC; CDR3aa: CASSSPGQASNEQFF
v_gene: TRBV10-1; j_gene: TRBJ2-7; d_gene: .; abundance: .; CDR3nt: TGCGCCAGCAATCAGGCGGGGCTTGGTTTC; CDR3aa: CASNQAGLGF
v_gene: TRBV1; j_gene: TRBJ2-3; d_gene: .; abundance: .; CDR3nt: TGCACCAGCAGCCGAGGTTTCCGGGCCAGCGGGAGGTATGAAGATACGCAGTATTTT; CDR3aa: CTSSRGFRASGRYEDTQYF